Sequencing of this T cell receptor (beta chain) was carried out in a study of cytomegalovirus exposure and HLA in healthy donors. In this sample, this clone turned up once. Between the trimmed V and J ends, which lost 4 bases and 8 bases, there was a span of 18 bases. The germline gives CDR1 SGHRS, CDR2 YFSETQ. The CDR3 totals 15 residues. Amplification used 60 Vbeta primers and 13 Jbeta primers. Assay used: immunoSEQ multiplex PCR; TCRdb lists only in-frame clones, some missing. The sample has approximately 160,000 clones; around 78% are singletons. Sequenced: PBMCs. This TCR was recovered from a man aged 35 to 55 in good health and CMV-seronegative. The rearrangement uses TRBV5-1 and TRBJ1-4; weak D call: TRBD1 (6 bases). The CDR3 DNA is TGCGCCAGCAGCGATCCACAGGGCTCGGGGGAAAAACTGTTTTTT. Translation: CASSDPQGSGEKLFF.